Each of the 10 T cell receptor beta chains below was sequenced from the same sample in a study of spatial heterogeneity in lung cancer. This sample's time point: sample taken at primary tumor resection. Frozen PBMC, nontumor lung or tumor provided whole RNA, which was sequenced unsorted. Using its own MiXCR run on the 5' RACE reads, TCRdb lists one record per CDR3 protein. Of tens of thousands of distinct CDR3 sequences detected, 13% appear once; the ten largest clones hold more than 5.5%. The input for sequencing was PBMCs, taken at surgery. The receptors shown here come from a male donor with early-stage non-small cell lung cancer.

The chain couples TRBV29-1 to TRBJ2-1; D is perhaps TRBD1 or TRBD2 (5 bases each). In germline, CDR1 is SQVTM, CDR2 ANQGSEA. The CDR3 length is 13 residues. With 6 bases removed from V and 7 bases from J, the gap between germline ends came to 16 bases. The CDR3 spells CSVDPGPINEQFF. The CDR3, as DNA: TGCAGCGTGGACCCGGGACCGATTAATGAGCAGTTCTTC.

In its sample, this clonotype was seen many times. The chain recombines TRBV7-9 with TRBJ2-3; no firm D call. The CDR3 covers 11 residues. Germline lookup yields CDR1 SEHNR and CDR2 FQNEAQ (reference sequence). V was shortened by 3 bases and J by 5 bases, with 3 bases between the two germline ends. CDR3 sequence reads: CASSFGDTQYF. CDR3 coding DNA: TGTGCCAGCAGCTTTGGAGATACGCAGTATTTT.

Concerning this clonotype: Germline is not matched at one junction end, which may reflect a read error. The chain joins TRBV29-1 to TRBJ2-7; maybe TRBD1 (5 bases). Germline V lookup: CDR1 SQVTM, CDR2 ANQGSEA. The CDR3 totals 12 residues. CDR3 sequence: CSVVGQPYGQYF. The CDR3 nucleotides read TGCAGCGTTGTGGGGCAGCCATACGGGCAGTACTTC.

This clonotype has at least ten counts. V usage is TRBV9 and J usage is TRBJ1-1; D gene ambiguous. This CDR3 comprises 12 residues. The V end was cut by 0 bases, the J end by 6 bases, with 6 bases between. CDR1 SGDLS and CDR2 YYNGEE come from the germline V gene. The CDR3 protein is CASSVAGSEAFF. CDR3 nucleotide sequence: TGTGCCAGCAGCGTAGCGGGGTCTGAAGCTTTCTTT. Looking up the rest from reference TRBV9 and TRBJ1-1 gives the full variable domain: DSGVTQTPKHLITATGQRVTLRCSPRSGDLSVYWYQQSLDQGLQFLIQYYNGEERAKGNILERFSAQQFPDLHSELNLSSLELGDSALYFCASSVAGSEAFFGQGTRLTVV.

The sample holds many counts of this clonotype. This chain uses TRBV18 with TRBJ2-4, with 15 positions matching TRBD2. CDR1 KGHSH and CDR2 LQKENI come from the germline V gene. The CDR3 loop spans 18 amino acids. Trimming cost V 3 bases and J 3 bases; bases outside gene matches: 6. This chain's CDR3 is CASSPGLAGGLGKNIQYF. As DNA, the CDR3 is TGTGCCAGCTCACCTGGACTAGCGGGAGGGCTAGGCAAAAACATTCAGTACTTC.

The V call is TRBV12-3 or TRBV12-4, the J call TRBJ1-1; D gene uncertain. This CDR3 comprises 12 residues. V was shortened by 8 bases and J by 1 base, with 8 bases between the two germline ends. The CDR3 nucleotides read TGTGCCAGCGAGTTTGGGAACACTGAAGCTTTCTTT. Translating gives CASEFGNTEAFF.

This clonotype has at least ten counts. The chain links TRBV4-1 to TRBJ2-2, with 13 bases lining up with TRBD2. This CDR3 spans 16 amino acids. V trimming: 4 bases; J trimming: 3 bases; junction bases outside the gene matches: 2. Germline CDR1 and CDR2: MGHRA and YSYEKL. CDR3 bases: TGCGCCAGCAGCCGCGGACTAGCGGGAGACACCGGGGAGCTGTTTTTT. This gives the protein CASSRGLAGDTGELFF.

This clonotype was observed at least ten times. The rearrangement links TRBV29-1 to TRBJ2-5; the D gene is possibly TRBD1 (6 bases). Per the germline V gene, CDR1 is SQVTM and CDR2 is ANQGSEA. V dropped 5 bases and J dropped 2 bases, with 12 bases sitting between them. The CDR3 totals 13 residues. Here the CDR3 DNA reads TGCAGCGTTTGGACAGCCGTACAAGAGACCCAGTACTTC. Translation: CSVWTAVQETQYF.

This clonotype has ten or more counts. The chain couples TRBV3-1 to TRBJ1-5; D remains ambiguous. The CDR3 has 14 amino acids. Germline V lookup: CDR1 LGHDT, CDR2 YNNKEL (reference sequence). V dropped 4 bases and J dropped 6 bases, with 13 bases sitting between them. Here the CDR3 DNA reads TGTGCCAGCAGCCGCGATAGCGGTTCTCAGCCCCAGCATTTT. Its translation: CASSRDSGSQPQHF.

The V and J genes are TRBV7-2 and TRBJ1-1, with no clear D. CDR3 length: 13 residues. V was trimmed by 8 bases and J by 5 bases, leaving 15 bases between them. The germline V gene encodes CDR1 SGHTA and CDR2 FQGNSA. The CDR3 nucleotides read TGTGCCAGCGGGGTTGAACGGTGGACTGAAGCTTTCTTT. Amino acid sequence: CASGVERWTEAFF.